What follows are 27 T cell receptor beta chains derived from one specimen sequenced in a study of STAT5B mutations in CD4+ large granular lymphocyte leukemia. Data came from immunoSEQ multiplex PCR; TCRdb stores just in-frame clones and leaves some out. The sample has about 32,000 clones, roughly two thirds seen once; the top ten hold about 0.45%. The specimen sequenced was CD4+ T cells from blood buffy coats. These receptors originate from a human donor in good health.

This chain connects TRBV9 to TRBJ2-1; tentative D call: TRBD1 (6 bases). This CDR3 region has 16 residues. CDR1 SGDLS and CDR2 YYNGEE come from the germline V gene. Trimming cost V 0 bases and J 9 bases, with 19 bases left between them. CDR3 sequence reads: CASSVGDYGDIFEQFF. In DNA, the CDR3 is TGTGCCAGCAGCGTAGGAGACTACGGGGACATTTTTGAGCAGTTCTTC.

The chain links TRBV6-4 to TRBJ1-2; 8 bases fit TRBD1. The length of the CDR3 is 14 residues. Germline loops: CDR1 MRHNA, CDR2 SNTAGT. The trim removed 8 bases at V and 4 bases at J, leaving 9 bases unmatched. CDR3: CASSGQGSGYGYTF. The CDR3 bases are TGTGCCAGCTCCGGACAGGGAAGCGGCTATGGCTACACCTTC.

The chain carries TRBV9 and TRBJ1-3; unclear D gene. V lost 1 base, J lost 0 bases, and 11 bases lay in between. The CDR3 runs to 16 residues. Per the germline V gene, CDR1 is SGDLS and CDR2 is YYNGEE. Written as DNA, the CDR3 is TGTGCCAGCAGCGTATCTCCAGGAAACTCTGGAAACACCATATATTTT. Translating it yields CASSVSPGNSGNTIYF. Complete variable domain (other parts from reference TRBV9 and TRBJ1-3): DSGVTQTPKHLITATGQRVTLRCSPRSGDLSVYWYQQSLDQGLQFLIQYYNGEERAKGNILERFSAQQFPDLHSELNLSSLELGDSALYFCASSVSPGNSGNTIYFGEGSWLTVV.

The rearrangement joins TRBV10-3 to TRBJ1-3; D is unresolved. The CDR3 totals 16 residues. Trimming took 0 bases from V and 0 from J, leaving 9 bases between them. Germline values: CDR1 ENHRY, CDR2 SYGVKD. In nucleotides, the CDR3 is TGTGCCATCAGTGAGTCCCAGGTGAGCTCTGGAAACACCATATATTTT. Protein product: CAISESQVSSGNTIYF.

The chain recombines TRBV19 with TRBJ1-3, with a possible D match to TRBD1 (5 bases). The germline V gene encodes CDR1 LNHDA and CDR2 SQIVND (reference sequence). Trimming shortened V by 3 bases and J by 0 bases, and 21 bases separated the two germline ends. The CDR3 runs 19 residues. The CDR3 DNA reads TGTGCCAGTAGTATCTCTCTCGTATCTAGACAGCTCTCTGGAAACACCATATATTTT. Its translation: CASSISLVSRQLSGNTIYF.

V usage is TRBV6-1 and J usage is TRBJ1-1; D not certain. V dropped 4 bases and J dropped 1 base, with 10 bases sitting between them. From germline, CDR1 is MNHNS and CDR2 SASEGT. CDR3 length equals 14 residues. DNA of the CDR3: TGTGCCAGCAGTGGGACGGCCTCGAACACTGAAGCTTTCTTT. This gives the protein CASSGTASNTEAFF.

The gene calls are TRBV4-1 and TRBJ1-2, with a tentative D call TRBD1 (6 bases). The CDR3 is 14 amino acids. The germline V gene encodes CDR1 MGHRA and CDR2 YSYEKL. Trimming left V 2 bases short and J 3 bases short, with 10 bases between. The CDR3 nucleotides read TGCGCCAGCAGCCAAACAAACAGGGACTATGGCTACACCTTC. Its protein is CASSQTNRDYGYTF.

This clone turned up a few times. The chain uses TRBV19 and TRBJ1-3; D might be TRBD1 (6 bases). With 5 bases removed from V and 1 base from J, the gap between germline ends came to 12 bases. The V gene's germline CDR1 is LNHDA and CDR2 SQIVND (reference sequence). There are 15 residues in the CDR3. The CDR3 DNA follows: TGTGCCAGTAGTCCAGGGGCCTTATCTGGAAACACCATATATTTT. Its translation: CASSPGALSGNTIYF.

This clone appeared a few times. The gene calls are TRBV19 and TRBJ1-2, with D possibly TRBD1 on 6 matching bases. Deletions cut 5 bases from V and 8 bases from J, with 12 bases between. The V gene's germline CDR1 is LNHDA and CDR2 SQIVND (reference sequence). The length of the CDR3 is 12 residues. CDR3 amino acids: CASSAPTGGYTF. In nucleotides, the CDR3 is TGTGCCAGTAGTGCACCCACAGGGGGCTACACCTTC.

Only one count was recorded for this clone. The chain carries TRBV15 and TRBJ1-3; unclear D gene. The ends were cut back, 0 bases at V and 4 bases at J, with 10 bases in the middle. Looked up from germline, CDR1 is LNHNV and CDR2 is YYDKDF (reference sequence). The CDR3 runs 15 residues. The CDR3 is CATSRDKGKGNTIYF. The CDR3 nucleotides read TGTGCCACCAGCAGAGATAAGGGAAAGGGAAACACCATATATTTT.

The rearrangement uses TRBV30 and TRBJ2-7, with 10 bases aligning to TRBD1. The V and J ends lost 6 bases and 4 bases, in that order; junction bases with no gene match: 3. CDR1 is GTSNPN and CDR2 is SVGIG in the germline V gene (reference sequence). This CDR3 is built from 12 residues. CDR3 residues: CACRDRGYEQYF. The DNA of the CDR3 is TGTGCCTGCCGGGACAGGGGTTACGAGCAGTACTTC. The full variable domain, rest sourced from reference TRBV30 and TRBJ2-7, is SQTIHQWPATLVQPVGSPLSLECTVEGTSNPNLYWYRQAAGRGLQLLFYSVGIGQISSEVPQNLSASRPQDRQFILSSKKLLLSDSGFYLCACRDRGYEQYFGPGTRLTVT.

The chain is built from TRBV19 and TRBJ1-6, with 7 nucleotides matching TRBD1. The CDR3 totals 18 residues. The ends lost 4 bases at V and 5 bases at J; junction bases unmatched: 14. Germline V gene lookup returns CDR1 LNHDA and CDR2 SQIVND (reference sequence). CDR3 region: CASSTTRQGRRNNSPLHF. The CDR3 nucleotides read TGTGCCAGTAGTACAACTCGACAGGGCAGGAGGAATAATTCACCCCTCCACTTT.

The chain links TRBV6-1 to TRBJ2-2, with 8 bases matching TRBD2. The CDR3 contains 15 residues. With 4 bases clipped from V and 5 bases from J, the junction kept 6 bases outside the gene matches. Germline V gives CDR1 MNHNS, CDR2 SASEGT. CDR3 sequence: CASSGPGGGTGELFF. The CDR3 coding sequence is TGTGCCAGCAGTGGACCCGGGGGGGGAACCGGGGAGCTGTTTTTT.

The CDR3 is CASTLWGAQGRYGYTF. Here the CDR3 DNA reads TGTGCCAGCACCCTGTGGGGGGCCCAGGGCCGATATGGCTACACCTTC. V is TRBV5-8 and J is TRBJ1-2; a possible D gene is TRBD1 (6 bases). This CDR3 is 16 amino acids long. Germline V gene sequence: CDR1 SGHTS, CDR2 YDEGEE. Trimming took off 6 bases at V and 5 bases at J, with 23 bases between the two ends. Drawing the rest from reference TRBV5-8 and TRBJ1-2, the complete variable domain is EAGVTQSPTHLIKTRGQQATLRCSPISGHTSVYWYQQALGLGLQFLLWYDEGEERNRGNFPPRFSGRQFPNYSSELNVNALELEDSALYLCASTLWGAQGRYGYTFGSGTRLTVV.

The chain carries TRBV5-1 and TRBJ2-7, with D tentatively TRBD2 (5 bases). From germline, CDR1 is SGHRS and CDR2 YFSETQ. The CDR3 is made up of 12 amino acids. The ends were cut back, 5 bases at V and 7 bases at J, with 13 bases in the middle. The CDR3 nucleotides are TGCGCCAGCAGGAGGGCAGGCGGGGAGCAGTACTTC. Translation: CASRRAGGEQYF.

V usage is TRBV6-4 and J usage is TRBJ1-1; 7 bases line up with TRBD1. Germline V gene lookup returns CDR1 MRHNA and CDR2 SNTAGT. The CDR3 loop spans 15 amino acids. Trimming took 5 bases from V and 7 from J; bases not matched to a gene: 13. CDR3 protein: CASSSPGGTESEAFF. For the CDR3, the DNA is TGTGCCAGCAGTTCCCCGGGGGGGACAGAAAGTGAAGCTTTCTTT.

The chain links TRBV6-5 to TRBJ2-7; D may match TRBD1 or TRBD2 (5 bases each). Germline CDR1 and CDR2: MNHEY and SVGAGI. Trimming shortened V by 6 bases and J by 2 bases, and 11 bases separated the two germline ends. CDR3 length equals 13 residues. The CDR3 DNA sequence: TGTGCCAGCAGAGGGACCGCCACCTACGAGCAGTACTTC. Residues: CASRGTATYEQYF.

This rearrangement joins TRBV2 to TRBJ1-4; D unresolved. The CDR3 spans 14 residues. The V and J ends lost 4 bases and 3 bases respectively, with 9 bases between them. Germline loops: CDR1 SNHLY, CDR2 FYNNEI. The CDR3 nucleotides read TGTGCCAGCAGTGTTGGGCTAGCTAATGAAAAACTGTTTTTT. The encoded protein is CASSVGLANEKLFF.

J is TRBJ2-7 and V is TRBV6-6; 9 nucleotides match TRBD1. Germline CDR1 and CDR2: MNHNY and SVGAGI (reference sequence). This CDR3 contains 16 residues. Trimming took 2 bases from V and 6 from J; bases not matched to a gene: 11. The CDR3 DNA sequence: TGTGCCAGCAGTTACCCCAGGGACAGGGTAAAAAGCGAGCAGTACTTC. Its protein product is CASSYPRDRVKSEQYF.

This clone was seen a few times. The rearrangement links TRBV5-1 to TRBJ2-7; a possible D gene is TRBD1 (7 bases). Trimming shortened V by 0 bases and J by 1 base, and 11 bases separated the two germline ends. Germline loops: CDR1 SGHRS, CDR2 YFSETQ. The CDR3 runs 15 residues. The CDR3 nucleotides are TGCGCCAGCAGCTTGGTGCCAGGGGGGTCCTACGAGCAGTACTTC. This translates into CASSLVPGGSYEQYF.

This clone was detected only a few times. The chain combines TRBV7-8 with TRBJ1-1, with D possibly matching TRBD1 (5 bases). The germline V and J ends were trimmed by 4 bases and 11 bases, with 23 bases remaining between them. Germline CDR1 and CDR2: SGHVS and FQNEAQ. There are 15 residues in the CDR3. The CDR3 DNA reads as TGTGCCAGCAGCTCAAGGCAGGGTGCATCGCTTGGGGCTTTCTTT. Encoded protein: CASSSRQGASLGAFF.

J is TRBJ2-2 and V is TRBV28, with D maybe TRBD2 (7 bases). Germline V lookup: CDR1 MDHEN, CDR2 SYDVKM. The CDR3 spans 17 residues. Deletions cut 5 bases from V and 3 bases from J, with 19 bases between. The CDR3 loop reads CASSPLMGGTHTGELFF. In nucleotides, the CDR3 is TGTGCCAGCAGTCCTCTGATGGGGGGGACACACACCGGGGAGCTGTTTTTT.

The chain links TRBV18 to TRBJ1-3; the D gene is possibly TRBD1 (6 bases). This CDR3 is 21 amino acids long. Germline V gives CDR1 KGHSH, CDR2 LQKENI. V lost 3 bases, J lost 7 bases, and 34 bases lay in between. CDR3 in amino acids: CASSPIYHDHDPGVRSNTIYF. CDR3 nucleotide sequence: TGTGCCAGCTCACCGATCTACCATGACCATGATCCAGGGGTGAGGTCGAACACCATATATTTT.

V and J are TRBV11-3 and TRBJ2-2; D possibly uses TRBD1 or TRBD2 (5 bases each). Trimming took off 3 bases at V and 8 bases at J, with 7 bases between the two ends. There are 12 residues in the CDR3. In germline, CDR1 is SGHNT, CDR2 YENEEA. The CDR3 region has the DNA TGTGCCAGCAGCTTGGGGACGGGGGAGCTGTTTTTT. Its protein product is CASSLGTGELFF.

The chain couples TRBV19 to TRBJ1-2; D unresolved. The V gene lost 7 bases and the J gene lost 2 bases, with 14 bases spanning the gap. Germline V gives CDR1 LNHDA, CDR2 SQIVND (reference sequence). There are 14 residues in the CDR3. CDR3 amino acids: CASKLPGVNYGYTF. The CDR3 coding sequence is TGTGCCAGTAAACTCCCCGGGGTGAACTATGGCTACACCTTC.

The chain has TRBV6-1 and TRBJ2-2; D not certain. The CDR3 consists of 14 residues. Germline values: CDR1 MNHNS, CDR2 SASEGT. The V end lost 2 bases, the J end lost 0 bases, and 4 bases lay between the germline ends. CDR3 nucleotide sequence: TGTGCCAGCAGTGAACTACCGAACACCGGGGAGCTGTTTTTT. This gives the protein CASSELPNTGELFF.

As DNA, the CDR3 is TGTGCCAGTACCACGCTAGGGCAGGGTAGGGCTACTGAAGCTTTCTTT. Translating gives CASTTLGQGRATEAFF. V usage is TRBV19 and J usage is TRBJ1-1; TRBD1 might be the D (5 bases). The V gene lost 7 bases and the J gene lost 5 bases, with 23 bases spanning the gap. CDR3 size: 16 residues. Germline loops: CDR1 LNHDA, CDR2 SQIVND (reference sequence).